A single T cell receptor beta chain is shown here with its context. This entry belongs to a study of blood T cell repertoires in COVID-19. Clones were read by immunoSEQ multiplex PCR, and TCRdb kept only the in-frame ones, dropping some. The sample has roughly 150,000 clones, around nine tenths seen once. Sequenced sample: peripheral blood. This clonotype was sampled from a woman in her 70s with COVID-19, enrolled during active disease.

CDR3 in DNA: TGTGCCAGCAGTTTGGAGAGCAATCAGCCCCAGCATTTT. Protein sequence: CASSLESNQPQHF. V usage is TRBV28 and J usage is TRBJ1-5; D ambiguous. Trimming shortened V by 3 bases and J by 1 base, and 4 bases separated the two germline ends. CDR3 length: 13 residues. Germline lookup yields CDR1 MDHEN and CDR2 SYDVKM.